This T cell receptor beta chain was sequenced for a study of blood T cell repertoires in COVID-19. The V gene lost 9 bases and the J gene lost 2 bases, with 11 bases spanning the gap. The CDR3 contains 13 residues. Germline values: CDR1 LNHDA, CDR2 SQIVND (reference sequence). Repertoires were generated with immunoSEQ multiplex PCR, while TCRdb's copy carries only in-frame clones and drops some. Of 200,000 to 250,000 clones in the sample, less than 90% were seen once. V is TRBV19 and J is TRBJ2-1, with D possibly being TRBD2 (6 bases). The sequence derives from a woman of 80 years or more with COVID-19, enrolled during active disease. Sequenced sample: peripheral blood. For the CDR3, the DNA is TGTGCCAGGCCTACTAGCCCCTACAATGAGCAGTTCTTC. Residues: CARPTSPYNEQFF. Together with reference TRBV19 and TRBJ2-1, the CDR3 gives the full variable domain: DGGITQSPKYLFRKEGQNVTLSCEQNLNHDAMYWYRQDPGQGLRLIYYSQIVNDFQKGDIAEGYSVSREKKESFPLTVTSAQKNPTAFYLCARPTSPYNEQFFGPGTRLTVL.